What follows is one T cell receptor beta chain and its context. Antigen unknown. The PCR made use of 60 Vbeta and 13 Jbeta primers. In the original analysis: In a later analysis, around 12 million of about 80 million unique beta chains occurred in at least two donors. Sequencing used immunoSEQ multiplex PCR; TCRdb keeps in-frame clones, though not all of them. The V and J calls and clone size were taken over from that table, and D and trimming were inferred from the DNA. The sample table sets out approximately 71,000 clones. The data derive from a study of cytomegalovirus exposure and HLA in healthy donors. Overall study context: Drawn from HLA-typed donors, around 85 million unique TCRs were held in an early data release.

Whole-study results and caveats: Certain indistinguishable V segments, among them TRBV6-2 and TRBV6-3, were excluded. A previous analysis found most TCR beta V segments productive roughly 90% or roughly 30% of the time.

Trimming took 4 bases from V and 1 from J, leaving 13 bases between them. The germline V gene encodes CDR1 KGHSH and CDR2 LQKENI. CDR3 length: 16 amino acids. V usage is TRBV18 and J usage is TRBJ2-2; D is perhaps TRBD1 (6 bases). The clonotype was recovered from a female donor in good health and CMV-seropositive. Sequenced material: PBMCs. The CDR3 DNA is TGTGCCAGCTCACGCCCGGGACACCAGAACACCGGGGAGCTGTTTTTT. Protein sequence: CASSRPGHQNTGELFF.